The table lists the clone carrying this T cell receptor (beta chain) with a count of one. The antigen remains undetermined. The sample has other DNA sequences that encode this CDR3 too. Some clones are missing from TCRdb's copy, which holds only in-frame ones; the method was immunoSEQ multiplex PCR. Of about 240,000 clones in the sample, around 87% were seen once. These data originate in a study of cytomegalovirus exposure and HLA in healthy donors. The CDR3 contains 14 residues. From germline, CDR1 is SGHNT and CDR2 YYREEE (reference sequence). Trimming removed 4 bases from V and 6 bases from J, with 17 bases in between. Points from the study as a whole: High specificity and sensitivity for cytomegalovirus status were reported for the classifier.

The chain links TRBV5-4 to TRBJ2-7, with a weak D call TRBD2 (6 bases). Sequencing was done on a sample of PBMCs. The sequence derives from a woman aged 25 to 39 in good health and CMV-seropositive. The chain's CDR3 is CASSPEGRGGEQYF. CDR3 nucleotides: TGTGCCAGCAGCCCGGAGGGTAGGGGAGGCGAGCAGTACTTC.